This T cell receptor (beta chain) was found in a study of CD8+CD57+ T cells in acquired aplastic anemia. The overall study: The mean DNA yield obtained from sorted CD4+ and CD8+ cells came to roughly 3 ug. On average, healthy donors gave 9.5 million to 14 million reads for CD4+ cells. General study findings and limits: Patients and controls were found to share around 30 CD8+ CDR3 sequences. Between patients and controls, CD8+ Simpson's diversity did not vary significantly.

TCR beta VDJ and CDR3 profiles were obtained from a genomic DNA template. TCRdb reanalysed the reads using MiXCR and keeps one entry per CDR3 protein. The sample consists of 150,000 to 200,000 distinct CDR3 sequences, approximately 49% of them appearing once. CDR1 and CDR2 from the germline V gene are SGDLS and YYNGEE. Deletions cut 4 bases from V and 1 base from J, with 8 bases between. This CDR3 comprises 13 residues. At least ten counts were recorded for this clonotype. The antigen remains undetermined. The sample consisted of sorted CD4+, CD8+, or CD8+CD57+ T cells (not recorded which) from PBMCs. The TCR comes from a human donor in good health. V and J are TRBV9 and TRBJ1-1, with no clear D. The CDR3, as DNA: TGTGCCAGCAGCCCCACAGCGAACACTGAAGCTTTCTTT. This sequence encodes CASSPTANTEAFF.